This T cell receptor (beta chain) was documented in a study of T cell repertoires in cytomegalovirus infection. Turning to the study itself: The public TCR beta signatures pointed to both CMV infection and matching HLA type.

Germline values: CDR1 MNHEY, CDR2 SVGEGT. The CDR3 spans 12 residues. V was pared by 6 bases and J by 6 bases, with 8 bases between. Whole-study results and caveats: CMV-specific HLA-C-restricted TCR beta clonotypes dominated the ex vivo response. The cumulative frequency of public TCR beta families identified carriers of CMV plus the relevant HLA.

For this clonotype: Antigen specificity is unknown.

TCRdb itself ran the reads through MiXCR, one entry per CDR3 protein. The data hold roughly 500,000 distinct CDR3 sequences, with around a third observed a single time. This sequence joins TRBV6-2 or TRBV6-3 and TRBJ2-2; no clear D gene. The receptor was derived from a human donor in good health (CMV status not recorded). Some clones in this sample may be carry-over from other donors' samples. The specimen comprised cultured PBMCs, sampled from culture after CMV antigen stimulation. The CDR3 here is CASRESSGELFF. In DNA form, the CDR3 reads TGTGCCAGCAGAGAGTCTTCCGGGGAGCTGTTTTTT.